The source of this TCR beta chain is a study of blood T cell repertoires in COVID-19. Here immunoSEQ multiplex PCR was the method, and the copy in TCRdb shows in-frame clones only, minus some. In the table there are 44,000 or so clones, roughly 84% of which are singletons. Germline V gene lookup returns CDR1 LNHNV and CDR2 YYDKDF (reference sequence). The CDR3 contains 13 residues. Trimming shortened V by 5 bases and J by 0 bases, and 7 bases separated the two germline ends. The clonotype originates from a man between 50 and 59 years old with active COVID-19. The chain combines TRBV15 with TRBJ1-1; D uncertain. The sequenced sample was peripheral blood. The CDR3 nucleotides read TGTGCCACCAGCTTCGGTCTGAACACTGAAGCTTTCTTT. Protein: CATSFGLNTEAFF.